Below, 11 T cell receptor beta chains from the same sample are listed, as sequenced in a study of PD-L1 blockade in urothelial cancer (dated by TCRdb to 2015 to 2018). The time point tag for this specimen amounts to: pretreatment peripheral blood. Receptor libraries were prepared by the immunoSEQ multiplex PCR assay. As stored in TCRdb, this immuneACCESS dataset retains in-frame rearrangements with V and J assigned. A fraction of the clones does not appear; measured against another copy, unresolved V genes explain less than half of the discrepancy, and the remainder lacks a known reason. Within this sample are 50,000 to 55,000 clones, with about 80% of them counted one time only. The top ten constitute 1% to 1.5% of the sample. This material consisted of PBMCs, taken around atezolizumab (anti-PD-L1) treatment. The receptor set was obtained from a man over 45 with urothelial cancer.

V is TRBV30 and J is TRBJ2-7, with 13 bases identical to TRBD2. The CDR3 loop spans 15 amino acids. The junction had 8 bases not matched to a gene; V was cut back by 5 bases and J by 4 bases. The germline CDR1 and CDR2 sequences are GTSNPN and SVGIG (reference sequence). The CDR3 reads CAWAFRGLAGYEQYF. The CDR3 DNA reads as TGTGCCTGGGCCTTTAGGGGACTAGCGGGATACGAGCAGTACTTC.

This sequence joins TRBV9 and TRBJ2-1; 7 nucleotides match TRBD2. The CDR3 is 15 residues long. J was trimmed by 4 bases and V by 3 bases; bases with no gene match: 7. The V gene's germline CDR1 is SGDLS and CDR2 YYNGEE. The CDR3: CASSAPSGEYNEQFF. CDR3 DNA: TGTGCCAGCAGCGCCCCTAGCGGAGAATACAATGAGCAGTTCTTC.

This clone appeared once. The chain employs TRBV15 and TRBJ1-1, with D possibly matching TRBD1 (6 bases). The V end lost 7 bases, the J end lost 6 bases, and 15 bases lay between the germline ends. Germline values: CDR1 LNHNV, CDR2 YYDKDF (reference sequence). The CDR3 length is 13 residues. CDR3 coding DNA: TGTGCCACCAAGGGGGAGCCGAGGGCTGAAGCTTTCTTT. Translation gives CATKGEPRAEAFF.

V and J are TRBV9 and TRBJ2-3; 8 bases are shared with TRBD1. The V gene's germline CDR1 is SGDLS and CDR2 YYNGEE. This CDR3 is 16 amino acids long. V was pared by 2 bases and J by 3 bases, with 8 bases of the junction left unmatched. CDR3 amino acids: CASSVVDRGWTDTQYF. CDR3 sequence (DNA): TGTGCCAGCAGCGTGGTCGACAGGGGCTGGACAGATACGCAGTATTTT.

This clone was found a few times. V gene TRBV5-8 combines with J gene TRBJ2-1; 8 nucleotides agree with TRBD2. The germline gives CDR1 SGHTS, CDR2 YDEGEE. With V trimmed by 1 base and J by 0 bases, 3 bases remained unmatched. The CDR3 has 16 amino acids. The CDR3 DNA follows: TGTGCCAGCAGCTTGTCGGGGGGGAACTCCTACAATGAGCAGTTCTTC. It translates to CASSLSGGNSYNEQFF.

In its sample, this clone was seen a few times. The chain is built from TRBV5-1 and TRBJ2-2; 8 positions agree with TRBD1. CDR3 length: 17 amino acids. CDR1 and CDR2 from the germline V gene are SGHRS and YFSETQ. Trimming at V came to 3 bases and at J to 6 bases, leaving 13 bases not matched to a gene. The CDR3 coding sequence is TGCGCCAGCAGCTCGGTATTGGGCAGGGGGCAGGCCGGGGAGCTGTTTTTT. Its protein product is CASSSVLGRGQAGELFF.

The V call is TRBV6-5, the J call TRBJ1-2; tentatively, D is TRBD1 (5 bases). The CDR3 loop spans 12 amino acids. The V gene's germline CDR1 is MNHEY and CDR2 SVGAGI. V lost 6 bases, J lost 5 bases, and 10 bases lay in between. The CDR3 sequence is CASSRQSYGYTF. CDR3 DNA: TGTGCCAGCAGCCGACAGTCTTATGGCTACACCTTC.

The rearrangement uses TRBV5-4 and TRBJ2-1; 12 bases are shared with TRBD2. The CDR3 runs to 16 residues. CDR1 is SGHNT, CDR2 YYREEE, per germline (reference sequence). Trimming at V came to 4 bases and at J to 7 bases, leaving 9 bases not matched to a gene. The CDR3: CASSPPTSGSLNEQFF. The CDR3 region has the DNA TGTGCCAGCAGCCCCCCGACTAGCGGGAGTTTGAATGAGCAGTTCTTC.

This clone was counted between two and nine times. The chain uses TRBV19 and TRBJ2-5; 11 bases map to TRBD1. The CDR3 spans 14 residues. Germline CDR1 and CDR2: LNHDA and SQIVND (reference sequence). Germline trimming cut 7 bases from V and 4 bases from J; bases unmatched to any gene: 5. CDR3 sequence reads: CASTQGQGGETQYF. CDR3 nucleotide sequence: TGTGCCAGTACCCAGGGACAGGGGGGAGAGACCCAGTACTTC.

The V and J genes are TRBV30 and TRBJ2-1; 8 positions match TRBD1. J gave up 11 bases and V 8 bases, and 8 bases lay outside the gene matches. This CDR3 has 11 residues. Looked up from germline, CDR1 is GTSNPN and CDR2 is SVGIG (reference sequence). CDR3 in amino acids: CAGHQGAKQFF. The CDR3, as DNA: TGTGCCGGCCACCAGGGGGCCAAGCAGTTCTTC.

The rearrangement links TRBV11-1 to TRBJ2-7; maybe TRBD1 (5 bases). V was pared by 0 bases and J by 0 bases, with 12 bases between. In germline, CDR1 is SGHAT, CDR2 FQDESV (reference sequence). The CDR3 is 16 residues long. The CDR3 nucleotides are TGTGCCAGCAGCTTAGCAGGGCAGGGCGGCTCCTACGAGCAGTACTTC. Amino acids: CASSLAGQGGSYEQYF.